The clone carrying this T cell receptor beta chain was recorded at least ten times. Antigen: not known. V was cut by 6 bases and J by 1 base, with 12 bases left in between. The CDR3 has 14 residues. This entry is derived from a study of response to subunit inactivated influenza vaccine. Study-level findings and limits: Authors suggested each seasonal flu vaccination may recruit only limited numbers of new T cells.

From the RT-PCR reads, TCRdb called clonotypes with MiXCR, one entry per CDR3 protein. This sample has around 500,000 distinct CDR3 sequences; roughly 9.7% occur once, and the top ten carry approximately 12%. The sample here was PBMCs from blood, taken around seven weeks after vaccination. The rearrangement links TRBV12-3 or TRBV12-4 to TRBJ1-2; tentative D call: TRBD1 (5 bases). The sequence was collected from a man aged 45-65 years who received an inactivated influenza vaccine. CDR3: CASSSQGYNYGYTF. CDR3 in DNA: TGTGCCAGCAGCTCTCAGGGATATAACTATGGCTACACCTTC.